This TCR beta chain was sequenced for a study of cytomegalovirus exposure and HLA in healthy donors. The study, taken as a whole, reports: Listed as cytomegalovirus-associated were 150 or so TCR beta chains. Most TCR sequences showed up rarely, but some public TCRs showed up in many donors. A few chains tied to CMV proved CMV antigen-specific in vitro.

As concerns this clone: Antigen specificity is unknown. Sequence at one end of the junction differs from germline and may be a read error.

Germline values: CDR1 SEHNR, CDR2 FQNEAQ (reference sequence). The CDR3 runs 16 residues. The PCR ran on 60 Vbeta and 13 Jbeta primers. Libraries were prepared by immunoSEQ multiplex PCR; TCRdb keeps only in-frame clonotypes and omits some of them. The sample contains roughly 180,000 clones, approximately 80% of which appear only once. The specimen was PBMCs. This TCR derives from a woman aged 45-65 years in good health and CMV-seropositive. The chain recombines TRBV7-9 with TRBJ2-3; 7 bases are shared with TRBD2. The chain's CDR3 is CSSSNIVWGGTDTQYF. For the CDR3, the DNA is TGTTCCAGCAGCAATATAGTGTGGGGAGGGACAGATACGCAGTATTTT.